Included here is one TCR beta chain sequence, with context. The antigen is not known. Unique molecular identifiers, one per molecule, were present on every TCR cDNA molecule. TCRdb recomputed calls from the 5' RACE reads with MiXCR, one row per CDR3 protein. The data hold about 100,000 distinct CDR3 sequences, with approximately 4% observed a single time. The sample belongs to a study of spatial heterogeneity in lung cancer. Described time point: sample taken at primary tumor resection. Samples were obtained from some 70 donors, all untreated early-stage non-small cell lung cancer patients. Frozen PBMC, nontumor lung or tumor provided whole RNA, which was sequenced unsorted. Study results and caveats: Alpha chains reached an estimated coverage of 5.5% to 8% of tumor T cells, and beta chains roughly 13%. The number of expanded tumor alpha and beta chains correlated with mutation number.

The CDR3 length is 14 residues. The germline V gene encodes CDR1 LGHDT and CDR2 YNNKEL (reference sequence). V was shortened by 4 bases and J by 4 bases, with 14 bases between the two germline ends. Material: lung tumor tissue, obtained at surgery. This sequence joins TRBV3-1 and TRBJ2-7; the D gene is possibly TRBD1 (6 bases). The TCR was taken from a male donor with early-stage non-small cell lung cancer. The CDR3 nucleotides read TGTGCCAGCAGCCCGCGGACAGCCGGATACGAGCAGTACTTC. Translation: CASSPRTAGYEQYF.